The following is a TCR beta chain sequence with its context. No antigen is known for it. No qualities accompany the bases; no much larger clone lies one base away. Measured from the cysteine to the phenylalanine, the CDR3 is 19 residues long. Solely the CDR3 DNA is kept, with 57 bases framed from the first base. The germline V gene (reference sequence) yields PRHDT for CDR1 and FYEKMQ for CDR2. V is trimmed back by 5 bases and J by 2 bases, and the junction contains 15 bases that no gene match accounts for. These data originate in a study of T cell changes during pregnancy in multiple sclerosis (dated by TCRdb to the late 2010s). About the study as a whole: In women with multiple sclerosis, the researchers looked at how the T cell repertoire shifted as pregnancy progressed.

Library preparation was by the immunoSEQ multiplex PCR assay. TCRdb carries this immuneACCESS record with in-frame sequences only. Its versions omit some clonotypes, under half of them owing to an unresolved V gene in the studies checked, with the rest unexplained. Present in this sample are 80,000 to 100,000 clones, around 92% of which were seen just once. About 2.6% of the sample rests with the top ten. The clonotype comes from a female donor with multiple sclerosis, enrolled in a pregnancy study. The chain employs TRBV13 and TRBJ2-2, and TRBD2 matches 9 of the central bases. The sequencing used peripheral blood, collected in the first trimester of pregnancy. CDR3 protein: CASSPSGGLAGRNTGELFF. Here is the DNA: TGTGCCAGCAGCCCCAGTGGGGGCCTAGCGGGAAGAAACACCGGGGAGCTGTTTTTT.